This paragraph covers one TCR beta chain sequence. The antigen is not known. This CDR3 is built from 15 residues. CDR1 is MNHEY and CDR2 is SVGEGT in the germline V gene. J was trimmed by 4 bases and V by 6 bases; bases with no gene match: 9. The sample is drawn from a study of response to subunit inactivated influenza vaccine. TCRdb fed the RT-PCR reads into MiXCR, producing one record per CDR3 protein. The sample lists 650,000 or so distinct CDR3 sequences, 14% occurring once. Notes on the study in general: With each seasonal influenza vaccination, the authors suggested, few new T cells are recruited.

This sequence was found in a man aged 45-65 years who received an inactivated influenza vaccine. The sequences come from PBMCs from blood, collected roughly 15 days before vaccination. V usage is TRBV6-2 or TRBV6-3 and J usage is TRBJ2-1; TRBD1 aligns across 7 bases. CDR3 DNA sequence: TGTGCCAGCAGGTCAGACAGGGTGATGTACAATGAGCAGTTCTTC. This codes for CASRSDRVMYNEQFF.